This is a list of T cell receptor beta chains from one sample in a study of chemoradiotherapy in HPV16-positive cancers. The protocol was immunoSEQ multiplex PCR, while the TCRdb copy is restricted to in-frame clones and leaves out a portion. The table lists around 40,000 clones, roughly three quarters of them singletons. Sample: blood, taken from a patient who underwent chemoradiotherapy. The receptors originated from a human donor with HPV-associated anogenital cancer. Each CDR3 is given with its conserved first and last residue. The order of the fields is J gene, clone size, V gene, D gene, CDR3 DNA, CDR3 protein. A D gene is named only where the DNA matches it firmly. A clone size is listed for some rows: how often the clone was seen (once, few, many), or a class if it is expanded.

TRBJ1-2 | NA | TRBV6-5 | NA | TGTGCCAGCAGTCAAGCGGGGGGGAGCTATGGCTACACCTTC | CASSQAGGSYGYTF
TRBJ1-5 | NA | TRBV9 | TRBD1 | TGTGCCAGCAGACTACCGGGACAGGGAAATCAGCCCCAGCATTTT | CASRLPGQGNQPQHF
TRBJ2-4 | once | TRBV10-2 | NA | TGCGCCAGCAGTGAGCCGACTAGAAAAAACATTCAGTACTTC | CASSEPTRKNIQYF
TRBJ2-2 | NA | TRBV14 | NA | TGTGCCAGCAGCCAATGGGACGCCGGGGAGCTGTTTTTT | CASSQWDAGELFF
TRBJ1-4 | NA | TRBV15 | NA | TGTGCCACCAGCAGAGAAGCAACTAATGAAAAACTGTTTTTT | CATSREATNEKLFF
TRBJ1-3 | NA | TRBV6-1 | NA | TGTGCCAGCAGTGAAGGAGGGGGTACCTCTGGAAACACCATATATTTT | CASSEGGGTSGNTIYF
TRBJ2-1 | few | TRBV5-1 | TRBD1 | TGCGCCAGCAGCTTGAACACGGGACAGGGGTTCAATGAGCAGTTCTTC | CASSLNTGQGFNEQFF
TRBJ1-1 | few | TRBV27 | TRBD1 | TGTGCCAGCAGGAGACAGGGAGACAACACTGAAGCTTTCTTT | CASRRQGDNTEAFF
TRBJ1-1 | NA | TRBV7-8 | NA | TGTGCCAGCAGCAGCCAGGGAGACACTGAAGCTTTCTTT | CASSSQGDTEAFF
TRBJ2-3 | NA | TRBV5-1 | NA | TGCGCCAGCCGCATGGCAGGGGGAGGGACAGATACGCAGTATTTT | CASRMAGGGTDTQYF
TRBJ1-1 | few | TRBV6-5 | NA | TGTGCCAGCAGGCCAGTTAAGTACACTGAAGCTTTCTTT | CASRPVKYTEAFF
TRBJ1-4 | NA | TRBV30 | NA | TGTGCCTCTCCTTTACTGGCAACAGATGAAAAACTGTTTTTT | CASPLLATDEKLFF
TRBJ1-3 | NA | TRBV5-6 | NA | TGTGCCAGCAGCTTGTGGGGATTAGGGTTATATTTT | CASSLWGLGLYF
TRBJ1-5 | NA | TRBV19 | NA | TGTGCCAGTAGTATAACCCCCGACAGTTATCAGCCCCAGCATTTT | CASSITPDSYQPQHF
TRBJ2-2 | NA | TRBV10-3 | NA | TGTGCCACCACTACACTCACCGGGGAGCTGTTTTTT | CATTTLTGELFF
TRBJ2-1 | few | TRBV7-3 | NA | TGTGCCAGCAGCTTAATGGGGGACTGGTACAATGAGCAGTTCTTC | CASSLMGDWYNEQFF
TRBJ1-2 | NA | TRBV5-1 | NA | TGCGCCAGCAGGGGACGGAGTAGCGTGGACTATGGCTACACCTTC | CASRGRSSVDYGYTF
TRBJ1-1 | NA | TRBV9 | NA | TGTGCCAGCAGCGTAGTAACAGGAACTGAAGCTTTCTTT | CASSVVTGTEAFF
TRBJ2-2 | once | TRBV7-6 | NA | TGTGCCAGCAGCTTGACAGCAAACACCGGGGAGCTGTTTTTT | CASSLTANTGELFF
TRBJ1-2 | few | TRBV5-5 | NA | TGTGCCAGCAGCTTGGCGACAGTCACTGCTAATGGCTACACCTTC | CASSLATVTANGYTF
TRBJ2-2 | few | TRBV7-3 | NA | TGTGCCAGCAGCTTGATGGGACAGAACACCGGGGAGCTGTTTTTT | CASSLMGQNTGELFF
TRBJ2-3 | NA | TRBV2 | TRBD1 | TGTGCCAGCAGTGAGTTTGGACAGGGTCTCCCAGATACGCAGTATTTT | CASSEFGQGLPDTQYF
TRBJ1-5 | NA | TRBV9 | TRBD1 | TGTGCCAGCAGCGTAGGGACAGGAGGGTCCTCCCAGCCCCAGCATTTT | CASSVGTGGSSQPQHF
TRBJ2-3 | NA | TRBV11-3 | TRBD2 | TGTGCCAGCAGCTTAGGCGGGGGGGCGAATACGCAGTATTTT | CASSLGGGANTQYF
TRBJ1-3 | NA | TRBV19 | NA | TGTGCCAGTAGTATCACCCAGGGTCGCCCCTTAGGCGGAAACACCATATATTTT | CASSITQGRPLGGNTIYF
TRBJ2-7 | NA | TRBV6-5 | NA | TGTGCCAGCAGTACGGCAGGGGTATACCCCTACGAGCAGTACTTC | CASSTAGVYPYEQYF